One sample yielded the 10 T cell receptor beta chains listed below, sequenced in a study of T cells in Graves' hyperthyroidism and ophthalmopathy. TCR beta CDR3 region amplification was performed from RNA transcripts. TCR CDR3 regions were first amplified by RT-PCR with HTBI primers. Via MiXCR, TCRdb re-called the multiplex PCR reads, giving one row per CDR3 protein. The sample gives 600,000 or so distinct CDR3 sequences, roughly 46% of which show up once; 8.2% is in the top ten. Sequences were obtained from peripheral blood or thyroid tissue (not recorded which). These TCRs come from a woman aged 18-30 years with Graves' hyperthyroidism.

This clonotype appeared a few times. The chain has TRBV6-4 and TRBJ2-7; 7 nucleotides align to TRBD2. The CDR3 contains 17 residues. V gave up 8 bases and J gave up 2 bases; unmatched junction bases: 18. The V gene's germline CDR1 is MRHNA and CDR2 SNTAGT. CDR3 residues: CASRGREAAGAAYEQYF. In DNA, the CDR3 is TGTGCCAGCCGGGGCAGGGAAGCGGCGGGAGCGGCCTACGAGCAGTACTTC.

In its sample, this clonotype was seen a few times. CDR3 DNA: TGCAGTGGGCTCTACAAGACTGAAAAACTGTTTTTT. Its protein product is CSGLYKTEKLFF. The chain links TRBV20-1 to TRBJ1-4; no firm D call. This CDR3 spans 12 amino acids. Germline CDR1 and CDR2: DFQATT and SNEGSKA (reference sequence). V was trimmed by 7 bases and J by 7 bases, leaving 13 bases between them.

Regarding this clonotype: The conserved phenylalanine or tryptophan normally closing the CDR3 is absent here, so this likely arose from a read error. CDR3 protein: CSGERGTEAFV. For the CDR3, the DNA is TGCAGTGGGGAGCGCGGCACTGAAGCTTTCGTT. The chain joins TRBV20-1 to TRBJ1-1, with D hard to call. The CDR3 is 11 residues long. In germline, CDR1 is DFQATT, CDR2 SNEGSKA (reference sequence). The V end was cut by 7 bases, the J end by 4 bases, with 10 bases between.

This clonotype has at least ten counts. J is TRBJ2-5 and V is TRBV29-1, with D possibly matching TRBD2 (6 bases). Between the trimmed V and J ends, which lost 4 bases and 0 bases, there was a span of 15 bases. The CDR3 length is 15 residues. Looked up from germline, CDR1 is SQVTM and CDR2 is ANQGSEA. CDR3 residues: CSVVGSGDYQETQYF. The CDR3 region has the DNA TGCAGCGTTGTTGGTAGCGGAGATTACCAAGAGACCCAGTACTTC.

The J gene is TRBJ1-1, the V gene TRBV25-1, with 11 bases that match TRBD1. The V gene's germline CDR1 is MGHDK and CDR2 SYGVNS. The CDR3 consists of 13 residues. The V and J ends lost 8 bases and 5 bases, in that order; junction bases with no gene match: 4. The CDR3 DNA sequence: TGTGCCAGCGGGGACAGGGGGAGTACTGAAGCTTTCTTT. Translated, it gives CASGDRGSTEAFF. Full variable domain (remainder filled in from reference TRBV25-1 and TRBJ1-1): EADIYQTPRYLVIGTGKKITLECSQTMGHDKMYWYQQDPGMELHLIHYSYGVNSTEKGDLSSESTVSRIRTEHFPLTLESARPSHTSQYLCASGDRGSTEAFFGQGTRLTVV.

The sample holds many counts of this clonotype. The V gene is TRBV7-9, the J gene TRBJ1-3; D not resolved. The germline V gene has CDR1 SEHNR and CDR2 FQNEAQ (reference sequence). This CDR3 spans 14 amino acids. V lost 5 bases and J lost 0, with 8 bases in between. The CDR3 bases are TGTGCCAGCAGCGGAGACAACTCTGGAAACACCATATATTTT. Protein product: CASSGDNSGNTIYF.

This clonotype was recorded a few times. This rearrangement joins TRBV11-1 to TRBJ2-5, with TRBD1 as a possible D gene (6 bases). Deletions cut 7 bases from V and 3 bases from J, with 6 bases between. The CDR3 has 11 amino acids. CDR1 and CDR2 (germline): SGHAT, FQDESV (reference sequence). This CDR3 is CASNREETQYF. The CDR3 coding sequence is TGTGCCAGCAACAGGGAAGAGACCCAGTACTTC.

V gene TRBV7-9 combines with J gene TRBJ2-7; 9 nucleotides match TRBD1. V lost 7 bases and J lost 3; bases outside the gene matches: 10. The CDR3 runs 15 residues. Germline V gene data show CDR1 as SEHNR and CDR2 as FQNEAQ (reference sequence). The CDR3 is CASTARGQGIYEQYF. The CDR3 bases are TGTGCCAGCACCGCCAGGGGACAGGGAATCTACGAGCAGTACTTC.

This clonotype was counted ten times or more. CDR3 protein: CASSPLAGGGETQYF. DNA for the CDR3: TGTGCCAGCAGCCCACTAGCGGGAGGGGGAGAGACCCAGTACTTC. This chain connects TRBV11-2 to TRBJ2-5, with 13 bases lining up with TRBD2. The V gene's germline CDR1 is SGHAT and CDR2 FQNNGV. The trim removed 5 bases at V and 4 bases at J, leaving 4 bases unmatched. The CDR3 has 15 residues.

The chain combines TRBV5-1 with TRBJ2-5; the D gene is possibly TRBD1 (5 bases). V was trimmed by 2 bases and J by 7 bases, leaving 21 bases between them. Germline V gene lookup returns CDR1 SGHRS and CDR2 YFSETQ. The CDR3 loop spans 16 amino acids. CDR3 sequence reads: CASSLRAAGPSGTQYF. DNA for the CDR3: TGCGCCAGCAGCTTACGCGCTGCAGGGCCCTCCGGGACCCAGTACTTC.